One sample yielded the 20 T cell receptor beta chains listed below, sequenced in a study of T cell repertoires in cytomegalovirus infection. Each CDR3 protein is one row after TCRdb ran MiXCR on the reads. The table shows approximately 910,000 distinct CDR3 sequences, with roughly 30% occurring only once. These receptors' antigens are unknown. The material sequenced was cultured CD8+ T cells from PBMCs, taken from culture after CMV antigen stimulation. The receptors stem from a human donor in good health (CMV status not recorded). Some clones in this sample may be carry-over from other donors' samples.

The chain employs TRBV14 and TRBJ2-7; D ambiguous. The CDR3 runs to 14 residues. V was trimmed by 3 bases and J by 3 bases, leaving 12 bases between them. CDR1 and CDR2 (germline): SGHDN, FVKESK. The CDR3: CASSHPPAYYEQYF. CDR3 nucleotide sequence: TGTGCCAGCAGCCACCCCCCGGCTTACTACGAGCAGTACTTC. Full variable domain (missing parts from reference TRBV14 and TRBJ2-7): EAGVTQFPSHSVIEKGQTVTLRCDPISGHDNLYWYRRVMGKEIKFLLHFVKESKQDESGMPNNRFLAERTGGTYSTLKVQPAELEDSGVYFCASSHPPAYYEQYFGPGTRLTVT.

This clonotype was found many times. Written as DNA, the CDR3 is TGTGCCAGTAGTCGTGGCGCCTACAATGAGCAGTTCTTC. This sequence encodes CASSRGAYNEQFF. The chain is built from TRBV19 and TRBJ2-1, with D hard to call. V gave up 5 bases and J gave up 2 bases, with 7 bases separating them. CDR3 length: 13 residues. The germline V gene encodes CDR1 LNHDA and CDR2 SQIVND (reference sequence).

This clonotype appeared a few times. DNA for the CDR3: TGTGCCAGCAGCTTCGAGACAGGGGACGAGCAGTACTTC. It yields the protein CASSFETGDEQYF. V usage is TRBV7-3 and J usage is TRBJ2-7, with 8 bases identical to TRBD1. The CDR3 consists of 13 residues. CDR1 is SGHTA, CDR2 FQGTGA, per germline. J was trimmed by 5 bases and V by 3 bases; bases with no gene match: 3.

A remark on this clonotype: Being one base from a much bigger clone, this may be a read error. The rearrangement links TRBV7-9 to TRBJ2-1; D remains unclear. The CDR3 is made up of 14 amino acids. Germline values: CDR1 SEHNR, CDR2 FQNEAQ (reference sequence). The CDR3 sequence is CGSSPLSALNEQFF. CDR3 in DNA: TGTGGCAGCAGCCCACTAAGCGCTCTCAATGAGCAGTTCTTC.

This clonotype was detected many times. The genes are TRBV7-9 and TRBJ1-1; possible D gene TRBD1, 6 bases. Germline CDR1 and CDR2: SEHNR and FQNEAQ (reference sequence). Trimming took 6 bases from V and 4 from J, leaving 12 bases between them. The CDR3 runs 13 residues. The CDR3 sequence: CASSLPGVTEAFF. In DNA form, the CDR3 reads TGTGCCAGCAGTTTACCAGGGGTCACTGAAGCTTTCTTT.

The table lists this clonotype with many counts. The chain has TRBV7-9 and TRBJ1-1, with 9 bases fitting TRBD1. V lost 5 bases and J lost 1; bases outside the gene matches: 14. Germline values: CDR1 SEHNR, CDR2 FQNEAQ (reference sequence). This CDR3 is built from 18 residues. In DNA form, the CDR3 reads TGTGCCAGCAGCCCGAGTGGGACAGGGTTGGTGTGGAACACTGAAGCTTTCTTT. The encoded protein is CASSPSGTGLVWNTEAFF.

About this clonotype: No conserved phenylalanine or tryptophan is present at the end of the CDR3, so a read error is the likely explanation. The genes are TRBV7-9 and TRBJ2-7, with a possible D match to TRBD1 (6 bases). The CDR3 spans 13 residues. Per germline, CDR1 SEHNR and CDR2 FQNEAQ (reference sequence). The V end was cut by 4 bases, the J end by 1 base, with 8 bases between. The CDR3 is CASSSTGSYEQYI. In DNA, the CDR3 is TGTGCCAGCAGCTCGACAGGATCCTACGAGCAGTACATC.

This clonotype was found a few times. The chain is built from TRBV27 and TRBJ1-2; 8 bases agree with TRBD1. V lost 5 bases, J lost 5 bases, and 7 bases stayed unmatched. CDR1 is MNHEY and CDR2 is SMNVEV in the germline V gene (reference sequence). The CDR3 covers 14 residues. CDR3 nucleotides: TGTGCCAGCAGTACCGGGACAGGCCTTTATGGCTACACCTTC. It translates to CASSTGTGLYGYTF.

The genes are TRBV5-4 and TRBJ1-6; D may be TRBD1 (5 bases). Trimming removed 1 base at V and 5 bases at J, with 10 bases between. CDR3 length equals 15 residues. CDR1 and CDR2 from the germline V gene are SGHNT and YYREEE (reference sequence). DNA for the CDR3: TGTGCCAGCAGCTTGAAGGGGCTGAATAATTCACCCCTCCACTTT. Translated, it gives CASSLKGLNNSPLHF.

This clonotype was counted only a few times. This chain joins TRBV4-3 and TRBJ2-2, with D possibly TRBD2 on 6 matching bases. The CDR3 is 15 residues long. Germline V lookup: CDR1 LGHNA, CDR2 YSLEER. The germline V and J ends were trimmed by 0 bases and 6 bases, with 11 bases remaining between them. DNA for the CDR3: TGCGCCAGCAGCCAAGATGCAGGAGGGTCCGGGGAGCTGTTTTTT. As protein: CASSQDAGGSGELFF.

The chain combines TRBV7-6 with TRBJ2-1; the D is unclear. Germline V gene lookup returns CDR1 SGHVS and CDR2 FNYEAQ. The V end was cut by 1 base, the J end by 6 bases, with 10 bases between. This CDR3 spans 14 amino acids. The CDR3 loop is CASSLVLQSNEQFF. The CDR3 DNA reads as TGTGCCAGCAGCTTAGTCTTGCAGTCCAATGAGCAGTTCTTC.

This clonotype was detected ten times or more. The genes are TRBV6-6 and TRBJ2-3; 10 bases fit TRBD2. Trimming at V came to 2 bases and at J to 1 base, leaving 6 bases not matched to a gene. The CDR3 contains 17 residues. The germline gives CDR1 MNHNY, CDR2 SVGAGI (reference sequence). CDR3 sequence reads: CASSYVRTSGGTDTQYF. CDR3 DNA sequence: TGTGCCAGCAGTTACGTCAGGACTAGCGGAGGCACAGATACGCAGTATTTT.

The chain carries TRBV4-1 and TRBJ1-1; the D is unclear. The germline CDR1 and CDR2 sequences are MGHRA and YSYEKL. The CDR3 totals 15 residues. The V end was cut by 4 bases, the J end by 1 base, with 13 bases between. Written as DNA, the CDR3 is TGCGCCAGCAGCCGGCTGAGGCAAGGGAACACTGAAGCTTTCTTT. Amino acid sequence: CASSRLRQGNTEAFF.

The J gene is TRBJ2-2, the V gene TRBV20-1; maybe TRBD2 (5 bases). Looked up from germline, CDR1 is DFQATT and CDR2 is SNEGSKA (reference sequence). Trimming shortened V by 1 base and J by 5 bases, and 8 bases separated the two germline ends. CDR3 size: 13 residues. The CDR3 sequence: CSARARDTGELFF. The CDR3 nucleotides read TGCAGTGCTAGAGCCCGGGATACCGGGGAGCTGTTTTTT.

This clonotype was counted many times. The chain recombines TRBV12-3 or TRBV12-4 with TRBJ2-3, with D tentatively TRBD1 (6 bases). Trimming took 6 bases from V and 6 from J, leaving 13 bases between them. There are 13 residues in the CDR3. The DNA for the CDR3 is TGTGCCAGCAGCCGTACAGGGACGGATACGCAGTATTTT. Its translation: CASSRTGTDTQYF.

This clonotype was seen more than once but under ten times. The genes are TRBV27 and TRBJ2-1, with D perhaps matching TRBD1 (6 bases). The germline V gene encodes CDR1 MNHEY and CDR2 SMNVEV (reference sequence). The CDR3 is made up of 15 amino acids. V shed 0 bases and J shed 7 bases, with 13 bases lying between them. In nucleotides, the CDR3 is TGTGCCAGCAGTTTATCTCAGGGACACCTTAATGAGCAGTTCTTC. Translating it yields CASSLSQGHLNEQFF.

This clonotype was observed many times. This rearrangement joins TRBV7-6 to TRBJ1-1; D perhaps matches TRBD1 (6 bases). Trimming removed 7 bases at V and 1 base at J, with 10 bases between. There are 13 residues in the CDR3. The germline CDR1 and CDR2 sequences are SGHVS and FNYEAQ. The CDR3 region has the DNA TGTGCCAGCACGGGGGGCACGAACACTGAAGCTTTCTTT. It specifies CASTGGTNTEAFF. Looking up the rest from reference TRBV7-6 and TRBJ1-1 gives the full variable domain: GAGVSQSPRYKVTKRGQDVALRCDPISGHVSLYWYRQALGQGPEFLTYFNYEAQQDKSGLPNDRFSAERPEGSISTLTIQRTEQRDSAMYRCASTGGTNTEAFFGQGTRLTVV.

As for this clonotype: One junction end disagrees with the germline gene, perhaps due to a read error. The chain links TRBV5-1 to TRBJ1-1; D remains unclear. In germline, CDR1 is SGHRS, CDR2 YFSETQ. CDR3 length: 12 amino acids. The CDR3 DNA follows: TGCGCCAGCCGACTGGAAACACCCAAATGGGTCTTT. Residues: CASRLETPKWVF.

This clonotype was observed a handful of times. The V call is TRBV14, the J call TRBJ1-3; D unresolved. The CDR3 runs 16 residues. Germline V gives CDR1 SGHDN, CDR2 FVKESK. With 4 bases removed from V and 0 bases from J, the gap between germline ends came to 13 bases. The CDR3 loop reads CASSPTSSPSGNTIYF. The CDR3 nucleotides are TGTGCCAGCAGCCCAACTTCGTCTCCCTCTGGAAACACCATATATTTT. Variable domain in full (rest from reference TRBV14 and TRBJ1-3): EAGVTQFPSHSVIEKGQTVTLRCDPISGHDNLYWYRRVMGKEIKFLLHFVKESKQDESGMPNNRFLAERTGGTYSTLKVQPAELEDSGVYFCASSPTSSPSGNTIYFGEGSWLTVV.

CDR3 region: CASSLEGIRDYGYTF. CDR3 DNA sequence: TGCGCCAGCAGCTTGGAGGGGATTCGCGACTATGGCTACACCTTC. The chain uses TRBV5-1 and TRBJ1-2; the D gene is possibly TRBD1 (5 bases). Germline V lookup: CDR1 SGHRS, CDR2 YFSETQ. Trimming cost V 0 bases and J 3 bases, with 12 bases left between them. This CDR3 has 15 residues.